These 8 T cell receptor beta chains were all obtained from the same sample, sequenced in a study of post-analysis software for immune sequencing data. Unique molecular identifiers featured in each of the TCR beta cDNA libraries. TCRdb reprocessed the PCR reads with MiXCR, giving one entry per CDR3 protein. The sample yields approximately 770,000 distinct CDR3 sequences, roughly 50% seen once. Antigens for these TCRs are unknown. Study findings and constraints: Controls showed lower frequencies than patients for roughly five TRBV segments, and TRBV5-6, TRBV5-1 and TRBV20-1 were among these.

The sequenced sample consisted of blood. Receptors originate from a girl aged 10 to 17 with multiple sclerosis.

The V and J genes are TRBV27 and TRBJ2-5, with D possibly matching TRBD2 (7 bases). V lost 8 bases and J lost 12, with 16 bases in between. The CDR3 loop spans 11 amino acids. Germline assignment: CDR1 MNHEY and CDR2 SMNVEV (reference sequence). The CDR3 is CASSPGGREYF. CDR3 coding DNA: TGTGCCAGCTCCCCGGGGGGCAGGGAGTACTTC.

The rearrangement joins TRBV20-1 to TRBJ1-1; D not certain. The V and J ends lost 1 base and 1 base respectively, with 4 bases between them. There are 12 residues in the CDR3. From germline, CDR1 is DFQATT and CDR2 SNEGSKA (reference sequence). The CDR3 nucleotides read TGCAGTGCTAGAGCGGAGAACACTGAAGCTTTCTTT. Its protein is CSARAENTEAFF.

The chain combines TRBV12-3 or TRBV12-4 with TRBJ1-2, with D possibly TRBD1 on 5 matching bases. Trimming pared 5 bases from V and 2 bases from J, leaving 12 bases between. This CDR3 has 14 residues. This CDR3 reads CASSPQGSNYGYTF. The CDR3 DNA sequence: TGTGCCAGCAGTCCTCAGGGCTCCAACTATGGCTACACCTTC.

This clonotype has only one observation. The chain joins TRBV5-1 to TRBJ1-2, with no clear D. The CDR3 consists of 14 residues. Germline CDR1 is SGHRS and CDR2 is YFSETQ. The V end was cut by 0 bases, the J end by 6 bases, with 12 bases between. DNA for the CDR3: TGCGCCAGCAGCTTGGGTCCAGGCGGACATGGCTACACCTTC. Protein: CASSLGPGGHGYTF. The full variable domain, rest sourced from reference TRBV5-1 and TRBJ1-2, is KAGVTQTPRYLIKTRGQQVTLSCSPISGHRSVSWYQQTPGQGLQFLFEYFSETQRNKGNFPGRFSGRQFSNSRSEMNVSTLELGDSALYLCASSLGPGGHGYTFGSGTRLTVV.

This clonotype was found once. The CDR3 DNA reads as TGTGCCAGCAGTTTGGGCAGGGGGTGGTATAGCTACACCTTC. Protein product: CASSLGRGWYSYTF. The chain uses TRBV6-5 and TRBJ1-2, with TRBD1 matching over 7 bases. Germline V gene data show CDR1 as MNHEY and CDR2 as SVGAGI. The CDR3 is 14 residues long. J lost 9 bases, V lost 4 bases, and 11 bases had no gene match.

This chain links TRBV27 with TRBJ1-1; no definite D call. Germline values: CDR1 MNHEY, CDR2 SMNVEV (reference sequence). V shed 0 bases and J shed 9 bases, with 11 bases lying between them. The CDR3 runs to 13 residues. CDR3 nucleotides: TGTGCCAGCAGTTTATCCCGGTCAACCCAAGCTTTCTTT. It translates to CASSLSRSTQAFF.

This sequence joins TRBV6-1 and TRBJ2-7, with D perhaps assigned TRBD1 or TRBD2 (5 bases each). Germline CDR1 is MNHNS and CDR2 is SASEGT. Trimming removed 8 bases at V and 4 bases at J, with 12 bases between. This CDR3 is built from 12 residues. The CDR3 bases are TGTGCCAGCGGGGGTTCCTATTACGAGCAGTACTTC. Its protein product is CASGGSYYEQYF.

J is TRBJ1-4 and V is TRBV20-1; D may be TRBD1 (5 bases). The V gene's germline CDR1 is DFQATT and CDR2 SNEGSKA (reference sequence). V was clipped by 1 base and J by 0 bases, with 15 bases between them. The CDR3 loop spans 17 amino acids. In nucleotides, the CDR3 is TGCAGTGCTAGAGCCCCGGGACTCTTGACAACTAATGAAAAACTGTTTTTT. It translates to CSARAPGLLTTNEKLFF.